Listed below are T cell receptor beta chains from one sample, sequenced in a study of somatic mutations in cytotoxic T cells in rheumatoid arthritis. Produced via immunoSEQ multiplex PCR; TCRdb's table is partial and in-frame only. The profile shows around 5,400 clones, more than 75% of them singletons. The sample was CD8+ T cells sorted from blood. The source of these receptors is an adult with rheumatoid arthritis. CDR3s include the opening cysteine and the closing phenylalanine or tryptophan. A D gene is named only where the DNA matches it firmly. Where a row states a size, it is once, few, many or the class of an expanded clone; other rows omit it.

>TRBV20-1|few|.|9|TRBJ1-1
CSVGYEAFF
TGCAGTGTCGGCTATGAAGCTTTCTTT
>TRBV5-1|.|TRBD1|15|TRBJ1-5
CASSQGDYSNQPQHF
TGCGCCAGCAGCCAGGGGGATTATAGCAATCAGCCCCAGCATTTT
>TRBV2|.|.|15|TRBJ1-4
CASLRGGGREEKLFF
TGTGCCAGCCTCCGAGGGGGGGGTAGGGAGGAAAAACTGTTTTTT
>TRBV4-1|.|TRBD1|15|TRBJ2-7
CASSPPGTDIYEQYF
TGCGCCAGCAGCCCACCCGGGACAGATATTTACGAGCAGTACTTC
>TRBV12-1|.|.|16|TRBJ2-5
CASSPTTTGSAETQYF
TGTGCCAGCAGCCCAACGACGACAGGGTCGGCGGAGACCCAGTACTTC
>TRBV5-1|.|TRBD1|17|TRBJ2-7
CASSLALRTGSNYEQYF
TGCGCCAGCAGCTTGGCCCTGCGGACAGGGAGCAACTACGAGCAGTACTTC
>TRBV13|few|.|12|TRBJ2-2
CASSSQSGELFF
TGTGCCAGCAGTTCACAATCCGGGGAGCTGTTTTTT
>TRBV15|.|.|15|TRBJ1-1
CATSRDGYLAPEAFF
TGTGCCACCAGCAGAGATGGATACTTGGCGCCTGAAGCTTTCTTT
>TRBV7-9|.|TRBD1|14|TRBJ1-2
CASSVTGTIYGYTF
TGTGCCAGCAGTGTGACAGGGACCATCTATGGCTACACCTTC
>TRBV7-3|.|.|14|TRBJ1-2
CASSLGHHGYGYTF
TGTGCCAGCAGCTTGGGACACCATGGGTATGGCTACACCTTC
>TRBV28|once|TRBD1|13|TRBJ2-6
CASTLGGTDVLTF
TGTGCCAGCACTTTAGGGGGCACTGACGTCCTGACTTTC
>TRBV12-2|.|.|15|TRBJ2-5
CASRLAVGKQETQYF
TGTGCAAGTCGCTTAGCGGTCGGGAAACAAGAGACCCAGTACTTC